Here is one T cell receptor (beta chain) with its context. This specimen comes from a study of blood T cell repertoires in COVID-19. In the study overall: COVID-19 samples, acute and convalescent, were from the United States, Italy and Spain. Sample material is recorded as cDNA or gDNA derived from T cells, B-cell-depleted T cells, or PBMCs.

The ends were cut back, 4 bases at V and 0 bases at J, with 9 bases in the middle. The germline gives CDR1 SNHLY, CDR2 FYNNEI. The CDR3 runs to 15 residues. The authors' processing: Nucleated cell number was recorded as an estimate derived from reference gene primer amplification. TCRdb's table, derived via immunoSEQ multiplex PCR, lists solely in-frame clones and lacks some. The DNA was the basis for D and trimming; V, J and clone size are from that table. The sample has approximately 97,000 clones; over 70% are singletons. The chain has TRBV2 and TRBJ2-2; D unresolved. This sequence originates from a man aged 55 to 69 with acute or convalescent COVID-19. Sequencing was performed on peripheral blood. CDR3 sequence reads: CASSVIATNTGELFF. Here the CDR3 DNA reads TGTGCCAGCAGTGTCATTGCTACGAACACCGGGGAGCTGTTTTTT.